This record concerns one T cell receptor beta chain sequence. As yet, its antigen is unknown. The treatment here: approximately nine-day PBMC culture with coronavirus spike peptide pools or control peptides (ViraFEST assay). V was cut by 3 bases and J by 4 bases, with 14 bases left in between. CDR1 and CDR2 (germline): DFQATT, SNEGSKA (reference sequence). The CDR3 loop spans 14 amino acids. The assay that was used to sequence DNA from cultured CD4+ T cells was the Oncomine TCR Beta short-read assay. TCRdb re-analysed the PCR reads in MiXCR, keeping a single row per CDR3 protein. The profile shows 15,000 to 20,000 distinct CDR3 sequences, more than 50% of them singletons. The data originate from a study of vaccination and CD4 T cells after COVID-19.

The TCR originated in a human donor who had recovered from COVID-19. J is TRBJ2-3 and V is TRBV20-1, with no clear D. The sequencing input was CD4+ T cells from blood, cultured in vitro. In DNA, the CDR3 is TGCAGTGCTAGGGATCGGACCGGGCCAGATACGCAGTATTTT. It yields the protein CSARDRTGPDTQYF.